One sample yielded the 32 T cell receptor beta chains listed below, sequenced in a study of blood T cell repertoires in COVID-19. Repertoires were generated with immunoSEQ multiplex PCR, while TCRdb's copy carries only in-frame clones and drops some. The table has some 140,000 clones, 70% to 90% seen once. The sequencing sample was made of peripheral blood. These TCRs come from a man between 65 and 85 years old with active COVID-19.

The rearrangement links TRBV18 to TRBJ2-5; 9 bases line up with TRBD1. The ends lost 3 bases at V and 5 bases at J; junction bases unmatched: 10. The CDR3 runs 16 residues. CDR1 is KGHSH, CDR2 LQKENI, per germline. The CDR3 nucleotides read TGTGCCAGCTCACCTAACCCGGGACAGGGAGGCGAGACCCAGTACTTC. This encodes CASSPNPGQGGETQYF.

The rearrangement joins TRBV28 to TRBJ1-2, with TRBD1 matching over 8 bases. The trim removed 8 bases at V and 8 bases at J, leaving 13 bases unmatched. The CDR3 totals 14 residues. From germline, CDR1 is MDHEN and CDR2 SYDVKM. The CDR3 region is CASQDSDRGGGYTF. CDR3 sequence (DNA): TGTGCCAGCCAGGATTCAGACAGGGGTGGCGGCTACACCTTC.

The CDR3 coding sequence is TGTGCCAGCAGCCCCCAAACAGTCGCCAATGAGCAGTTCTTC. Protein sequence: CASSPQTVANEQFF. This chain uses TRBV5-4 with TRBJ2-1; D gene ambiguous. Trimming stripped 4 bases from V and 6 bases from J, with 14 bases between. Germline V gene data show CDR1 as SGHNT and CDR2 as YYREEE (reference sequence). This CDR3 is 14 amino acids long.

The chain employs TRBV5-6 and TRBJ2-3, with D possibly TRBD1 on 6 matching bases. The CDR3 runs 18 residues. Germline CDR1 is SGHDT and CDR2 is YYEEEE. With 4 bases removed from V and 2 bases from J, the gap between germline ends came to 23 bases. CDR3 coding DNA: TGTGCCAGCAGCGAATTGGGGCGTACAGGACAGCACACAGATACGCAGTATTTT. Encoded protein: CASSELGRTGQHTDTQYF. The whole variable domain, remainder taken from reference TRBV5-6 and TRBJ2-3, is DAGVTQSPTHLIKTRGQQVTLRCSPKSGHDTVSWYQQALGQGPQFIFQYYEEEERQRGNFPDRFSGHQFPNYSSELNVNALLLGDSALYLCASSELGRTGQHTDTQYFGPGTRLTVL.

The chain recombines TRBV6-5 with TRBJ2-1, with 10 nucleotides matching TRBD2. The junction had 7 bases not matched to a gene; V was cut back by 4 bases and J by 7 bases. The CDR3 is made up of 15 amino acids. Germline V lookup: CDR1 MNHEY, CDR2 SVGAGI. CDR3 protein: CASSSSGSWGNEQFF. CDR3 bases: TGTGCCAGCAGTTCTAGCGGGAGCTGGGGGAATGAGCAGTTCTTC.

V usage is TRBV19 and J usage is TRBJ1-2; TRBD1 might be the D (5 bases). With 4 bases removed from V and 0 bases from J, the gap between germline ends came to 12 bases. The CDR3 runs 15 residues. In germline, CDR1 is LNHDA, CDR2 SQIVND (reference sequence). The CDR3 region is CASSSRWTTNYGYTF. The CDR3 DNA is TGTGCCAGTAGTAGCCGCTGGACAACTAACTATGGCTACACCTTC.

In this sample, this clone turned up once. In DNA, the CDR3 is TGTGCCAGCAGTTCCCAGAGGGGGCTCGCGCAGTATTTT. It codes for CASSSQRGLAQYF. This sequence joins TRBV27 and TRBJ2-3; the match to TRBD1 covers 7 bases. This CDR3 is built from 13 residues. The junction had 8 bases not matched to a gene; V was cut back by 4 bases and J by 10 bases. CDR1 is MNHEY, CDR2 SMNVEV, per germline (reference sequence).

This rearrangement joins TRBV28 to TRBJ2-3, with D possibly TRBD2 on 6 matching bases. The CDR3 runs to 19 residues. Trimming removed 4 bases from V and 4 bases from J, with 27 bases in between. Germline CDR1 and CDR2: MDHEN and SYDVKM. The CDR3 nucleotides are TGTGCCAGCAGTTCCCCAGGCGGCGATCCGGGAGCAGTTGCAGATACGCAGTATTTT. This encodes CASSSPGGDPGAVADTQYF.

The V gene is TRBV21-1, the J gene TRBJ1-3. TRBV21-1 is marked as a pseudogene. The CDR3 spans 16 residues. The CDR3 sequence: CASSKSLTEGGNTIYF. As DNA, the CDR3 is TGTGCCAGCAGCAAATCCTTGACCGAGGGTGGAAACACCATATATTTT.

The J gene is TRBJ2-3, the V gene TRBV27; D gene unclear. CDR3 length: 13 residues. The germline V gene has CDR1 MNHEY and CDR2 SMNVEV (reference sequence). The germline V and J ends were trimmed by 6 bases and 7 bases, with 14 bases remaining between them. The CDR3 nucleotides read TGTGCCAGCAGGGAGAATAGCCGCTATACGCAGTATTTT. Protein: CASRENSRYTQYF.

CDR3 nucleotides: TGTGCCAGCAGCACAGGACAGGGCACAGATACGCAGTATTTT. Its translation: CASSTGQGTDTQYF. The chain couples TRBV5-4 to TRBJ2-3; TRBD1 agrees at 7 bases. Germline loops: CDR1 SGHNT, CDR2 YYREEE (reference sequence). J gave up 1 base and V 4 bases, and 3 bases lay outside the gene matches. CDR3 length equals 14 residues.

Of note for this clone: The junction shows a germline mismatch at one end, possibly a read error. The chain uses TRBV18 and TRBJ2-7, with TRBD2 as a possible D gene (5 bases). The CDR3 has 15 residues. CDR1 is KGHSH and CDR2 is LQKENI in the germline V gene. The CDR3: CASPPGGGVNYEQYF. DNA for the CDR3: TGTGCCAGCCCACCCGGAGGAGGCGTCAACTACGAGCAGTACTTC.

This chain connects TRBV28 to TRBJ1-2; D not certain. V lost 8 bases, J lost 8 bases, and 15 bases lay in between. This CDR3 region has 12 residues. Germline V gene lookup returns CDR1 MDHEN and CDR2 SYDVKM. CDR3 DNA: TGTGCCAGCCGATATCAGACGGAGGGCTACACCTTC. Its protein product is CASRYQTEGYTF.

The V call is TRBV19, the J call TRBJ1-5; perhaps TRBD1 as D (5 bases). Looked up from germline, CDR1 is LNHDA and CDR2 is SQIVND (reference sequence). The CDR3 loop spans 14 amino acids. V lost 4 bases and J 4 bases, leaving 11 bases between the germline ends. CDR3 nucleotide sequence: TGTGCCAGTAGTACTGGGGGAGGGAATCAGCCCCAGCATTTT. Encoded protein: CASSTGGGNQPQHF. The full variable domain, its missing parts supplied by reference TRBV19 and TRBJ1-5, is DGGITQSPKYLFRKEGQNVTLSCEQNLNHDAMYWYRQDPGQGLRLIYYSQIVNDFQKGDIAEGYSVSREKKESFPLTVTSAQKNPTAFYLCASSTGGGNQPQHFGDGTRLSIL.

V and J are TRBV10-2 and TRBJ2-5, with 7 bases aligning to TRBD1. This CDR3 contains 19 residues. Per the germline V gene, CDR1 is WSHSY and CDR2 is SAAADI. V was clipped by 0 bases and J by 3 bases; unmatched bases: 16. The CDR3 is CASSESGQGVPSPKETQYF. DNA of the CDR3: TGCGCCAGCAGTGAGTCAGGGCAGGGGGTCCCGTCCCCGAAAGAGACCCAGTACTTC.

The chain combines TRBV9 with TRBJ2-1; TRBD2 is a possible D gene (5 bases). The CDR3 totals 15 residues. Looked up from germline, CDR1 is SGDLS and CDR2 is YYNGEE. The V end lost 0 bases, the J end lost 1 base, and 8 bases lay between the germline ends. The DNA for the CDR3 is TGTGCCAGCAGCGTAGGAGGGAATTCCTACAATGAGCAGTTCTTC. Its protein is CASSVGGNSYNEQFF.

This clone has ten or more counts. This rearrangement joins TRBV28 to TRBJ1-5, with 7 bases lining up with TRBD1. V shed 8 bases and J 2 bases; nucleotides not matched to a gene: 9. The CDR3 contains 15 residues. The V gene's germline CDR1 is MDHEN and CDR2 SYDVKM. The CDR3 reads CASGPGDRGNQPQHF. The CDR3 DNA reads TGTGCCAGCGGACCGGGCGACAGGGGCAATCAGCCCCAGCATTTT.

The chain couples TRBV7-9 to TRBJ2-7; 7 bases fit TRBD1. Unmatched junction bases numbered 15, after V lost 4 bases and J lost 6 bases. This CDR3 comprises 16 residues. Germline CDR1 SEHNR, CDR2 FQNEAQ (reference sequence). The CDR3 sequence: CASSSLRGGAFSEQYF. The CDR3 DNA reads as TGTGCCAGCAGCTCCCTACGAGGGGGCGCGTTTAGCGAGCAGTACTTC.

V gene TRBV7-9 combines with J gene TRBJ2-3, with TRBD2 matching over 8 bases. Germline lookup yields CDR1 SEHNR and CDR2 FQNEAQ (reference sequence). The V segment lost 2 bases and the J segment 5 bases; nucleotides outside the gene matches: 6. The CDR3 is 15 amino acids. Here the CDR3 DNA reads TGTGCCAGCAGCTTAAAATTAGCGGGACAAGATACGCAGTATTTT. Translating gives CASSLKLAGQDTQYF.

In nucleotides, the CDR3 is TGTGCCAGCAGTACATCCTTAGGGGAGCTGTTTTTT. This codes for CASSTSLGELFF. V gene TRBV28 combines with J gene TRBJ2-2; no clear D. The V gene lost 5 bases and the J gene lost 8 bases, with 9 bases spanning the gap. Germline V lookup: CDR1 MDHEN, CDR2 SYDVKM. The CDR3 loop spans 12 amino acids.

The CDR3 protein is CASSADRGHNTEAFF. The CDR3 coding sequence is TGTGCCAGTAGTGCGGACAGGGGGCACAACACTGAAGCTTTCTTT. The chain is built from TRBV19 and TRBJ1-1; 11 bases are a match to TRBD1. Per germline, CDR1 LNHDA and CDR2 SQIVND (reference sequence). CDR3 length equals 15 residues. The J segment lost 2 bases and the V segment lost 5 bases, leaving 4 bases of the junction unmatched.

The chain joins TRBV9 to TRBJ1-2; D is possibly TRBD1 (5 bases). The CDR3 is made up of 16 amino acids. In germline, CDR1 is SGDLS, CDR2 YYNGEE. V shed 0 bases and J shed 3 bases, with 15 bases lying between them. This chain's CDR3 is CASSVVRSGRDYGYTF. The DNA for the CDR3 is TGTGCCAGCAGCGTAGTCCGAAGTGGCAGGGACTATGGCTACACCTTC.

The chain has TRBV7-3 and TRBJ2-1; D gene unclear. The CDR3 runs 15 residues. V was clipped by 5 bases and J by 2 bases, with 13 bases between them. Germline V gene sequence: CDR1 SGHTA, CDR2 FQGTGA. CDR3 amino acids: CASSPGSPTYNEQFF. The CDR3 region has the DNA TGTGCCAGCAGCCCCGGGTCCCCAACCTACAATGAGCAGTTCTTC.

The gene calls are TRBV5-1 and TRBJ1-4, with 7 bases aligning to TRBD1. Germline V lookup: CDR1 SGHRS, CDR2 YFSETQ. With 4 bases clipped from V and 8 bases from J, the junction kept 8 bases outside the gene matches. The CDR3 extends over 14 amino acids. CDR3 sequence: CASSLDRAGEKLFF. The CDR3 nucleotides read TGCGCCAGCAGCCTCGACAGGGCCGGGGAAAAACTGTTTTTT. Looking up the rest from reference TRBV5-1 and TRBJ1-4 gives the full variable domain: KAGVTQTPRYLIKTRGQQVTLSCSPISGHRSVSWYQQTPGQGLQFLFEYFSETQRNKGNFPGRFSGRQFSNSRSEMNVSTLELGDSALYLCASSLDRAGEKLFFGSGTQLSVL.

The chain joins TRBV30 to TRBJ1-4, with D perhaps TRBD1 (5 bases). V was cut by 1 base and J by 2 bases, with 11 bases left in between. Germline-derived CDR1 and CDR2 are GTSNPN and SVGIG (reference sequence). The length of the CDR3 is 15 residues. The DNA for the CDR3 is TGTGCCTGGAGTGGGGGGGTCGGGACTAATGAAAAACTGTTTTTT. It encodes CAWSGGVGTNEKLFF. Full variable domain (remainder filled in from reference TRBV30 and TRBJ1-4): SQTIHQWPATLVQPVGSPLSLECTVEGTSNPNLYWYRQAAGRGLQLLFYSVGIGQISSEVPQNLSASRPQDRQFILSSKKLLLSDSGFYLCAWSGGVGTNEKLFFGSGTQLSVL.

This chain uses TRBV3-1 (or the pseudogene TRBV3-2) with TRBJ2-3; 12 bases line up with TRBD1. CDR1 and CDR2 from the germline V gene are LGHDT and YNNKEL (reference sequence). J gave up 1 base and V 4 bases, and 6 bases lay outside the gene matches. This CDR3 spans 17 amino acids. CDR3 loop: CASSPRDRGLRTDTQYF. The CDR3 nucleotides are TGTGCCAGCAGCCCCCGGGACAGGGGGCTTCGCACAGATACGCAGTATTTT.

The chain is built from TRBV10-1 and TRBJ2-7; TRBD2 aligns across 14 bases. J lost 4 bases, V lost 5 bases, and 4 bases had no gene match. This CDR3 spans 15 amino acids. CDR1 and CDR2 (germline): WNHNN, SYGVQD (reference sequence). The CDR3 sequence is CASSRGTSGSYEQYF. CDR3 sequence (DNA): TGCGCCAGCAGTAGGGGGACTAGCGGGAGTTACGAGCAGTACTTC.

The chain combines TRBV5-6 with TRBJ1-1, with a possible D match to TRBD1 (5 bases). This CDR3 comprises 12 residues. The V gene's germline CDR1 is SGHDT and CDR2 YYEEEE. V dropped 4 bases and J dropped 9 bases, with 13 bases sitting between them. The CDR3 here is CASSPRKGQAFF. The CDR3 coding sequence is TGTGCCAGCAGCCCTAGGAAGGGGCAAGCTTTCTTT.

This clone was seen a handful of times. This chain joins TRBV6-2 or TRBV6-3 and TRBJ2-7; 7 bases align to TRBD2. CDR1 is MNHEY, CDR2 SVGEGT, per germline. Unmatched junction bases numbered 5, after V lost 0 bases and J lost 0 bases. The CDR3 covers 16 residues. The CDR3 sequence is CASSYSKGLPSYEQYF. CDR3 DNA: TGTGCCAGCAGTTACTCCAAGGGACTACCCTCCTACGAGCAGTACTTC.

V usage is TRBV12-3 or TRBV12-4 and J usage is TRBJ2-1; D is unresolved. V lost 6 bases and J lost 8, with 5 bases in between. CDR3 size: 10 residues. The CDR3 bases are TGTGCCAGCAGCCGGGATGAGCAGTTCTTC. Translating gives CASSRDEQFF.

This clone was detected once. This chain uses TRBV7-9 with TRBJ1-2; D not resolved. Trimming cost V 3 bases and J 7 bases, with 9 bases left between them. CDR3 length: 12 amino acids. Germline V gives CDR1 SEHNR, CDR2 FQNEAQ (reference sequence). CDR3 bases: TGTGCCAGCAGCTTTACAGACCTTGGCTACACCTTC. Its protein product is CASSFTDLGYTF.

The rearrangement joins TRBV5-4 to TRBJ2-7, with D perhaps matching TRBD2 (6 bases). Between the trimmed V and J ends, which lost 6 bases and 6 bases, there was a span of 13 bases. The CDR3 spans 12 residues. Germline V lookup: CDR1 SGHNT, CDR2 YYREEE (reference sequence). CDR3: CASTALEGEQYF. The CDR3 nucleotides read TGTGCCAGCACTGCCTTGGAGGGCGAGCAGTACTTC.